This entry features one T cell receptor (beta chain) sequence. The sample comes from a study of blood T cell repertoires in COVID-19. On the study more broadly: T cells, B-cell-depleted T cells, or PBMCs provided the cDNA or gDNA that served as material.

After removal of 9 bases from V and 14 bases from J, the junction contained 12 bases not matched to a gene. Germline lookup yields CDR1 SGHNT and CDR2 YYREEE (reference sequence). There are 12 residues in the CDR3. Authors' data handling: Estimation of nucleated cell counts was performed using reference gene primer amplification. TCRdb keeps only in-frame clones here, not all; method: immunoSEQ multiplex PCR. The V and J calls and clone size were taken over from that table, and D and trimming were inferred from the DNA. The sample records a few hundred thousand clones, 85% to 90% being singletons. Participant age was roughly 18 to 89 years, and participants resided in fewer than 30 US areas. Participant-reported clinical history was the basis for cohort assignment.

The V call is TRBV5-4, the J call TRBJ2-1, with TRBD1 identical over 9 bases. The sequencing input was PBMCs or T cells enriched from blood (not recorded which). The TCR sequence derives from a man aged 18 to 29 who had recovered from COVID-19. CDR3 sequence reads: CAIKSGTGYEFF. The DNA of the CDR3 is TGTGCCATCAAATCCGGGACAGGGTATGAGTTCTTC.